This T cell receptor (beta chain) was recovered during a study of blood T cells in healthy people across ages. Through a sample-barcoded 5' primer and a J-beta primer mix, a second PCR was run for roughly 6 to 12 cycles. One entry per CDR3 protein results from TCRdb running MiXCR on the 5' RACE reads. The sample comprises 1.5 million to 2 million distinct CDR3 sequences, over 25% of which are singletons, and about 7.7% rests with the top ten. Only a few counts were recorded for this clonotype. V lost 5 bases and J lost 5; bases outside the gene matches: 13. Germline CDR1 is SEHNR and CDR2 is FQNEAQ (reference sequence). This CDR3 has 16 residues.

The source material was blood. The sequence came from a woman in her twenties or thirties in good health. The V and J genes are TRBV7-9 and TRBJ2-5; TRBD2 aligns across 8 bases. CDR3 nucleotides: TGTGCCAGCAGCCTGCAACCGGGACTAGTCCCGGAGACCCAGTACTTC. Residues: CASSLQPGLVPETQYF.